A single sample gave rise to the 2 T cell receptor beta chains below, sequenced in a study of cytomegalovirus exposure and HLA in healthy donors. The PCR employed 60 Vbeta primers together with 13 Jbeta primers. Using immunoSEQ multiplex PCR, the repertoire was profiled, and TCRdb retains in-frame clones only, with some absent. The sample holds roughly 130,000 clones; around three quarters are singletons and the top ten take about 2%. The source material was PBMCs. These receptors were obtained from a man between 18 and 29 years old in good health and CMV-seronegative.

CDR3 region: CAARQGASTDEQYV. In DNA form, the CDR3 reads TGTGCCGCGCGACAGGGGGCTAGTACGGACGAGCAGTACGTC. The chain carries TRBV6-5 and TRBJ2-7, with 10 bases lining up with TRBD1. J was trimmed by 5 bases and V by 11 bases; bases with no gene match: 12. The CDR3 sequence is 14 residues long. Germline CDR1 reads MNHEY; CDR2 reads SVGAGI.

The table lists this clone with a count of one. The chain couples TRBV11-3 to TRBJ2-1; D unresolved. The CDR3 extends over 14 amino acids. The germline gives CDR1 SGHNT, CDR2 YENEEA. Trimming removed 1 base at V and 5 bases at J, with 9 bases between. The CDR3, as DNA: TGTGCCAGCAGCTTAGTGGGCTTGAACAATGAGCAGTTCTTC. Its protein product is CASSLVGLNNEQFF.